Listed below are T cell receptor beta chains from one sample, sequenced in a study of cytotoxic CD8 clonotypes in ibrutinib-treated CLL. Method: immunoSEQ multiplex PCR; TCRdb's copy keeps in-frame clones and lacks some. The sample carries about 150,000 clones, about 75% recorded once. The sample here was PBMCs, taken after 24 months of ibrutinib treatment. The receptors originated from a human donor with chronic lymphocytic leukemia. The CDR3 runs from the conserved cysteine through the conserved F or W. The order of the fields is J gene, V gene, D gene, clone size, CDR3 protein, CDR3 DNA. The D gene is left open where the match is weak. Not all rows give a size; the values are once, few, many and, for expanded clones, a class.

TRBJ2-3	TRBV7-2	-	-	CASRRGRGTDTQYF	TGTGCCAGCCGCCGGGGGCGTGGCACAGATACGCAGTATTTT
TRBJ2-3	TRBV25-1	-	-	CASSEGATSTDTQYF	TGTGCCAGCAGTGAAGGGGCAACCAGCACAGATACGCAGTATTTT
TRBJ1-2	TRBV6-5	-	-	CASREAAGRTYGYTF	TGTGCCAGCAGAGAGGCAGCAGGGCGAACTTATGGCTACACCTTC
TRBJ1-1	TRBV5-6	-	once	CASSLVGDGSKAFF	TGTGCCAGCAGCTTGGTCGGGGATGGGTCCAAAGCTTTCTTT
TRBJ2-1	TRBV6-4	TRBD2	-	CASSSGPYNEQFF	TGTGCCAGCTCTAGCGGACCCTACAATGAGCAGTTCTTC
TRBJ1-6	TRBV27	-	-	CASSLLGGATNSPLHF	TGTGCCAGCAGTTTATTGGGGGGTGCCACCAATTCACCCCTCCACTTT
TRBJ2-6	TRBV5-1	-	-	CASSSTGTAISGANVLTF	TGCGCCAGCAGCTCAACCGGGACCGCCATCTCTGGGGCCAACGTCCTGACTTTC
TRBJ2-7	TRBV30	-	few	CAWSPISGGARGEQYF	TGTGCCTGGAGTCCAATAAGCGGCGGGGCACGGGGGGAGCAGTACTTC
TRBJ2-7	TRBV25-1	-	once	CASSFGRADYEQYF	TGTGCCAGCAGTTTCGGCAGGGCGGACTACGAGCAGTACTTC
TRBJ2-5	TRBV4-3	TRBD2	-	CASSQDGTSGQETQYF	TGCGCCAGCAGCCAAGATGGGACTAGCGGACAAGAGACCCAGTACTTC
TRBJ1-4	TRBV10-2	-	-	CASSPIPPNEKLFF	TGCGCCAGCAGCCCCATTCCTCCAAATGAAAAACTGTTTTTT
TRBJ2-7	TRBV28	-	-	CASSLRGRDLLDEQYF	TGTGCCAGCAGTTTAAGGGGCAGAGACCTTCTAGACGAGCAGTACTTC
TRBJ2-5	TRBV19	-	-	CASSGGGGQETQYF	TGTGCCAGTAGTGGGGGGGGCGGCCAAGAGACCCAGTACTTC
TRBJ1-1	TRBV7-9	-	few	CASSPTGTTEAFF	TGTGCCAGCAGCCCAACCGGGACCACTGAAGCTTTCTTT
TRBJ2-7	TRBV6-6	-	-	CASSYGQGVGEQYF	TGTGCCAGCAGTTACGGGCAGGGAGTGGGCGAGCAGTACTTC
TRBJ1-4	TRBV30	-	-	CAWTGAGSEKLFF	TGTGCCTGGACTGGGGCAGGGAGCGAAAAACTGTTTTTT
TRBJ1-1	TRBV6-6	-	-	CASSPEAFF	TGTGCCAGCAGCCCAGAAGCTTTCTTT
TRBJ2-7	TRBV4-2	TRBD2	-	CASSQGGGRVHEQYF	TGTGCCAGCAGCCAAGGGGGCGGGAGGGTCCACGAGCAGTACTTC
TRBJ1-4	TRBV28	-	-	CASSSPGIANEKLFF	TGTGCCAGCAGTTCTCCGGGAATCGCAAATGAAAAACTGTTTTTT
TRBJ1-1	TRBV7-3	-	once	CASSLNPGTEAFF	TGTGCCAGCAGCTTAAATCCAGGCACTGAAGCTTTCTTT
TRBJ2-6	TRBV13	TRBD1	-	CASSPQDRGAGANVLTF	TGTGCCAGCAGCCCCCAGGACAGGGGTGCCGGGGCCAACGTCCTGACTTTC
TRBJ2-5	TRBV4-2	TRBD2	-	CASSQGLAGAAQYF	TGTGCCAGCAGCCAAGGACTAGCGGGGGCGGCCCAGTACTTC
TRBJ2-2	TRBV28	TRBD1	-	CASSPDRGRPGELFF	TGTGCCAGCAGCCCCGACAGGGGGCGCCCCGGGGAGCTGTTTTTT